One and the same sample provided the 10 T cell receptor beta chains below, sequenced in a study of human T cells and chemical hapten exposure. TCRdb recomputed calls from the RACE reads with MiXCR, one row per CDR3 protein. The sample consists of 79,000 or so distinct CDR3 sequences, around a third of them appearing once. Sample time point: patch test 1, 2 weeks after DPC sensitization. Treatment specified: therapeutic diphenylcyclopropenone sensitization with weekly scalp DPC. The source material was whole blood, sampled in connection with sensitization to the hapten diphenylcyclopropenone (DPC). The origin of the receptors is a man in his forties or fifties with alopecia areata. Some clones in this sample may be carry-over from other donors' samples.

This clonotype has more than one count but fewer than ten. The V call is TRBV7-3, the J call TRBJ2-1; 7 bases are a match to TRBD2. CDR3 size: 16 residues. Germline-derived CDR1 and CDR2 are SGHTA and FQGTGA. V gave up 2 bases and J gave up 2 bases; unmatched junction bases: 6. CDR3: CASSLSGAGTYNEQFF. Written as DNA, the CDR3 is TGTGCCAGCAGCTTATCGGGAGCGGGGACCTACAATGAGCAGTTCTTC. The entire variable domain, with the rest obtained from reference TRBV7-3 and TRBJ2-1, is as follows: GAGVSQTPSNKVTEKGKYVELRCDPISGHTALYWYRQSLGQGPEFLIYFQGTGAADDSGLPNDRFFAVRPEGSVSTLKIQRTERGDSAVYLCASSLSGAGTYNEQFFGPGTRLTVL.

The chain employs TRBV6-5 and TRBJ2-1; 14 nucleotides align to TRBD2. CDR3 length: 16 residues. Germline V gene data show CDR1 as MNHEY and CDR2 as SVGAGI. V shed 5 bases, J shed 9 bases, and the junction held 9 bases outside the gene matches. In DNA, the CDR3 is TGTGCCAGCAGTGGGCGGGGACTAGCGGGAGTTCGTGAGCAGTTCTTC. Translating it yields CASSGRGLAGVREQFF.

By share, this clonotype counts as medium-sized (0.01 to 0.1%). The chain couples TRBV28 to TRBJ2-1; TRBD2 aligns across 10 bases. After removal of 2 bases from V and 5 bases from J, the junction contained 15 bases not matched to a gene. CDR1 is MDHEN and CDR2 is SYDVKM in the germline V gene. The CDR3 sequence is 19 residues long. The chain's CDR3 is CASSLIPKSQREGDNEQFF. CDR3 in DNA: TGTGCCAGCAGTTTAATACCGAAATCCCAGCGGGAGGGGGACAATGAGCAGTTCTTC.

The chain has TRBV7-9 and TRBJ2-2; D remains ambiguous. This CDR3 is built from 15 residues. CDR1 SEHNR and CDR2 FQNEAQ come from the germline V gene (reference sequence). V lost 6 bases and J lost 1, with 12 bases in between. In DNA form, the CDR3 reads TGTGCCAGCAGAGACGTTCAATTGAACACCGGGGAGCTGTTTTTT. It translates to CASRDVQLNTGELFF. Supplemented by reference TRBV7-9 and TRBJ2-2, the full variable domain reads DTGVSQNPRHKITKRGQNVTFRCDPISEHNRLYWYRQTLGQGPEFLTYFQNEAQLEKSRLLSDRFSAERPKGSFSTLEIQRTEQGDSAMYLCASRDVQLNTGELFFGEGSRLTVL.

The rearrangement joins TRBV20-1 to TRBJ2-1; 11 bases match TRBD2. Germline CDR1 DFQATT, CDR2 SNEGSKA (reference sequence). V was clipped by 3 bases and J by 5 bases; unmatched bases: 3. The CDR3 has 14 amino acids. The CDR3 coding sequence is TGCAGTGCTAGGGGGACTAGCGGCAACAATGAGCAGTTCTTC. It encodes CSARGTSGNNEQFF.

CDR3 sequence: CATSGLGYNEQFF. The CDR3 coding sequence is TGTGCCACCAGCGGACTAGGGTACAATGAGCAGTTCTTC. The V call is TRBV15, the J call TRBJ2-1, with 7 nucleotides matching TRBD2. This CDR3 contains 13 residues. Germline V gives CDR1 LNHNV, CDR2 YYDKDF (reference sequence). V gave up 5 bases and J gave up 4 bases; unmatched junction bases: 2.

The CDR3 sequence: CSARDLRSGANVLTF. The CDR3 DNA sequence: TGCAGTGCTAGAGATTTGCGCTCTGGGGCCAACGTCCTGACTTTC. The chain uses TRBV20-1 and TRBJ2-6; D remains ambiguous. This CDR3 spans 15 amino acids. Germline V lookup: CDR1 DFQATT, CDR2 SNEGSKA (reference sequence). Trimming removed 0 bases from V and 0 bases from J, with 6 bases in between.

Notes on this clonotype: One end of the junction does not line up with germline, which may come from a read error. The V gene is TRBV12-3 or TRBV12-4, the J gene TRBJ1-1, with D possibly being TRBD1 (6 bases). The CDR3 spans 14 residues. In DNA, the CDR3 is TGTGCCAGCAGCCCCACGGCAGGGGTGGCTGAAACTTTCTTT. This translates into CASSPTAGVAETFF.

V is TRBV27 and J is TRBJ1-2, with TRBD1 matching 9 bases. V was clipped by 6 bases and J by 7 bases; unmatched bases: 3. The CDR3 is made up of 12 amino acids. Germline V gene data show CDR1 as MNHEY and CDR2 as SMNVEV (reference sequence). The CDR3 nucleotides read TGTGCCAGCAGGGGGACAGGGTTTGGCTACACCTTC. It yields the protein CASRGTGFGYTF.

V and J are TRBV20-1 and TRBJ2-7, with 7 bases that match TRBD1. The V and J ends lost 0 bases and 7 bases, in that order; junction bases with no gene match: 9. Germline V gives CDR1 DFQATT, CDR2 SNEGSKA (reference sequence). The CDR3 has 14 residues. The chain's CDR3 is CSARDTGAPREQYF. The CDR3 DNA reads TGCAGTGCTAGAGACACAGGGGCCCCTAGGGAGCAGTACTTC.